This T cell receptor beta chain derives from a study of prognosis after radiotherapy for stage I lung cancer. Study-level points and caveats: When patients developed distant metastases, their Shannon entropy after stereotactic body radiation therapy was lower. It was reported that patients with metastases and those without them differed in TRBV and TRBJ gene usage.

Researchers used two-round multiplex PCR to amplify TCR beta CDR3 starting from genomic DNA. First-round PCR amplification was performed with primers specific to each TRBV and TRBJ gene. TCRdb used MiXCR to reprocess the multiplex PCR reads, holding one entry per CDR3 protein. The sample consists of tens of thousands of distinct CDR3 sequences, roughly 36% of them appearing once. This clonotype was picked up many times. Its matching antigen is unknown. Sequencing was performed on PBMCs, taken before or after stereotactic body radiation therapy (not recorded which). This receptor was obtained from a donor at least 50 years old with non-small cell lung cancer.

The chain's CDR3 is CSARTLGRKISNEQFF. The CDR3 nucleotides are TGCAGTGCTAGAACCCTGGGCCGTAAAATAAGCAATGAGCAGTTCTTC. The J gene is TRBJ2-1, the V gene TRBV20-1; D is ambiguous. Looked up from germline, CDR1 is DFQATT and CDR2 is SNEGSKA (reference sequence). Trimming left V 2 bases short and J 6 bases short, with 20 bases between. The CDR3 covers 16 residues.